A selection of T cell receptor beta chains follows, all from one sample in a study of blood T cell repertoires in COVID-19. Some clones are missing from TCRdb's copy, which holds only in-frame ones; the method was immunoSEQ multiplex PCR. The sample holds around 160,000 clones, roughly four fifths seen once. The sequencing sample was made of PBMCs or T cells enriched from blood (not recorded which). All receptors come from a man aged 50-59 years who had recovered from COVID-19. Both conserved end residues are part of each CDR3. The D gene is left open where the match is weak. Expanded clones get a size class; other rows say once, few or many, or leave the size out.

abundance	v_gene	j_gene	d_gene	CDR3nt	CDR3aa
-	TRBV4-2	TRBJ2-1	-	TGTGCCAGCAGCCAAGATGGCCAAGGAAACAGGCAGGATGAGCAGTTCTTC	CASSQDGQGNRQDEQFF
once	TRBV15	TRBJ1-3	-	TGTGCCACCAGCAGAGAGGGACAAGGCTCTGGAAACACCATATATTTT	CATSREGQGSGNTIYF
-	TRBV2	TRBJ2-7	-	TGTGCCAGCAGGGTGGGACTTGGGGGAGCAGACTACGAGCAGTACTTC	CASRVGLGGADYEQYF
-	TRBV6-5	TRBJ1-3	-	TGTGCCAGCACCAGCTCTGGAAACACCATATATTTT	CASTSSGNTIYF
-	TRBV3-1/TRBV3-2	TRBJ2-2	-	TGTGCCAGCAGCCAAGTCGGGGGGCAAGGCGGGGAGCTGTTTTTT	CASSQVGGQGGELFF
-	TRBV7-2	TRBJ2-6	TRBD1	TGTGCCAGCAGCAGGGGGCATGGGGCCAACGTCCTGACTTTC	CASSRGHGANVLTF
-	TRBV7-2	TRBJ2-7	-	TGTGCCAGCAGCCCCCGGGACTCCAGCTCCTACGAGCAGTACTTC	CASSPRDSSSYEQYF
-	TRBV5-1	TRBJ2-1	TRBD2	TGCGCCAGCAGCTCGGTAGGGACTAGCGGGGGGCTGAATGAGCAGTTCTTC	CASSSVGTSGGLNEQFF
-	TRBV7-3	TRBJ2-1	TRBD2	TGTGCCAGCAGCTTTAGGAGCGGGAGTGACGATGAGCAGTTCTTC	CASSFRSGSDDEQFF
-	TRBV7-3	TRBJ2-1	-	TGTGCCAGCAGCTTAAATCGAGCGAATGAGCAGTTCTTC	CASSLNRANEQFF
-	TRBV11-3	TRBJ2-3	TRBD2	TGTGCCAGCAGCCCGGGGACTAGCGGGAGAACAGATACGCAGTATTTT	CASSPGTSGRTDTQYF
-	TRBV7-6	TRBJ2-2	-	TGTGCCAGCAGCTTAGAGAGGACCGGGGAGCTGTTTTTT	CASSLERTGELFF
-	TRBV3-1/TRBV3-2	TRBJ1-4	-	TGTGCCAGCAGCCCCCAATCGGGGAGAGGACTGTTTTTT	CASSPQSGRGLFF
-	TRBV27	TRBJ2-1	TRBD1	TGTGCCAGCAGATTAGGGGGCGCGTACAATGAGCAGTTCTTC	CASRLGGAYNEQFF
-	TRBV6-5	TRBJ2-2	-	TGTGCCAGCAGTTGGACTACGGGCACCGGGGAGCTGTTTTTT	CASSWTTGTGELFF
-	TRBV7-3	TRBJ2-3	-	TGTGCCAGCAGCTTACTATCAGGGCGGGAAGATACGCAGTATTTT	CASSLLSGREDTQYF
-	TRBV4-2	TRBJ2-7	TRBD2	TGTGCCAGCAGCCAAGGCAATAGCGGGGGCTACGAGCAGTACTTC	CASSQGNSGGYEQYF
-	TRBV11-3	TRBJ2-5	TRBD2	TGTGCCAGCTCCACAATATCTCACCGCCCGGGCGGGGGGATGAAAGAGACCCAGTACTTC	CASSTISHRPGGGMKETQYF
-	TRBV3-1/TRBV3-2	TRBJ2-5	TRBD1	TGTGCCAGCAGCCGGGGACAGGGCCAAGAGACCCAGTACTTC	CASSRGQGQETQYF
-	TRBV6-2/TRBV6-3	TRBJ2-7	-	TGTGCCAGCAGTCCGGATCTAGGGGTCGGGGAGCAGTACTTC	CASSPDLGVGEQYF
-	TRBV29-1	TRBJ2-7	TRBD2	TGCAGCGTTGACTTGGGGAGGGCAGAATTCGGCGAGCAGTACTTC	CSVDLGRAEFGEQYF
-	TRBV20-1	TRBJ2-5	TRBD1	TGCAGTGCTAGTTCCCTAGATGACAGGGTAATCGATGAGACCCAGTACTTC	CSASSLDDRVIDETQYF
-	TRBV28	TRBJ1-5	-	TGTGCCAGCAGTTTACCGGCAGGGTCTCAGCCCCAGCATTTT	CASSLPAGSQPQHF
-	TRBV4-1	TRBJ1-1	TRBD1	TGCGCCAGCACGGCCGGGACAGCCATTGAAGCTTTCTTT	CASTAGTAIEAFF
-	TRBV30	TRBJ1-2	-	TGTGCCTGGGACCAGGGGAACTATGGCTACACCTTC	CAWDQGNYGYTF
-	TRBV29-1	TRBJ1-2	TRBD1	TGCAGCGTTTCCCTAGGACAGGGGGCTAGCTATGGCTACACCTTC	CSVSLGQGASYGYTF
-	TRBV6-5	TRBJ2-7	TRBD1	TGTGCCAGCAGTCTACAGGGGTTCTCCTACGAGCAGTACTTC	CASSLQGFSYEQYF
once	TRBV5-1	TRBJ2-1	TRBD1	TGCGCCAGCAGCTCGGACAGGCCGAGGGTAGGTGAGCAGTTCTTC	CASSSDRPRVGEQFF
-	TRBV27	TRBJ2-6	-	TGTGCCAGCAGTTTACGGTTTCCGGGTTCTGGGGCCAACGTCCTGACTTTC	CASSLRFPGSGANVLTF
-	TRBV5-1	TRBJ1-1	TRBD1	TGCGCCAGTACGGGACAGACTCACACTGAAGCTTTCTTT	CASTGQTHTEAFF
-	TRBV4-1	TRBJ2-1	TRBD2	TGCGCCAGCAGCCCCTCGCGGGGGGACCACAATGAGCAGTTCTTC	CASSPSRGDHNEQFF
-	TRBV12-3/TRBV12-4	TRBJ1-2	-	TGTGCCAGCAGTTTCGAGAACTATGGCTACACCTTC	CASSFENYGYTF
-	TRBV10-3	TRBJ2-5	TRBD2	TGTGCCATCAGTGAATTAACTAGCGGGTCTACCCAAGAGACCCAGTACTTC	CAISELTSGSTQETQYF
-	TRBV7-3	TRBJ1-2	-	TGTGCCAGCAGCTTAACAGGGGGAGTTGGGTATGGCTACACCTTC	CASSLTGGVGYGYTF
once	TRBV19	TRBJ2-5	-	TGTGCCAGTACCCCACGGGGGAACTCACAAGAGACCCAGTACTTC	CASTPRGNSQETQYF